Given below is one T cell receptor (beta chain) in context. Its antigen is not known. The data are from a study of cytomegalovirus exposure and HLA in healthy donors. For the study at large: A subsequent analysis reported that the roughly 120 validation repertoires were produced on the same platform that had also been used for the roughly 670 first-cohort repertoires.

Data came from immunoSEQ multiplex PCR; TCRdb stores just in-frame clones and leaves some out. The table includes some 150,000 clones, 88% detected once. Germline loops: CDR1 PRHDT, CDR2 FYEKMQ (reference sequence). The J segment lost 3 bases and the V segment lost 7 bases, leaving 6 bases of the junction unmatched. The CDR3 runs to 14 residues. Study-wide results and limits: In a later analysis, first-cohort TCR clusters were found to tend to co-occur in the approximately 110 validation repertoires. Most sequenced TCRs were rare (though some public TCRs occurred in many donors).

What was sequenced was PBMCs. The clonotype was recovered from a man aged 18 to 29 in good health and CMV-seronegative. This sequence joins TRBV13 and TRBJ2-7; TRBD1 matches 10 bases. DNA of the CDR3: TGTGCCAGCAACCGACGGGACAGGGGCTACGAGCAGTACTTC. Its translation is CASNRRDRGYEQYF.